The present TCR beta chain was sequenced within a study of blood T cell repertoires in COVID-19. For the study at large: T cells, B-cell-depleted T cells, or PBMCs supplied cDNA or gDNA.

This clone appeared once. The age range of participants was about 18 to 89 years, with residence in more than 20 US areas. In the original processing: Researchers report that nucleated cell counts were estimated from reference gene primer amplification. Some clones are missing from TCRdb's copy, which holds only in-frame ones; the method was immunoSEQ multiplex PCR. The DNA gave D and trimming, while V, J and clone size come from that table. This table holds about 200,000 clones, approximately 83% found once. V trimming: 5 bases; J trimming: 7 bases; junction bases outside the gene matches: 5. The CDR3 length is 15 residues. Germline values: CDR1 SEHNR, CDR2 FQNEAQ (reference sequence).

The sequence was collected from a woman between 45 and 65 years old who had been exposed to COVID-19. The V and J genes are TRBV7-9 and TRBJ1-4; 12 nucleotides agree with TRBD1. What was sequenced was PBMCs or T cells enriched from blood (not recorded which). The CDR3 DNA follows: TGTGCCAGCAGCCTGGGGACAGGGGGCTTTGAAAAACTGTTTTTT. Amino acid sequence: CASSLGTGGFEKLFF.